A single sample is the source of the 9 T cell receptor beta chains below, sequenced in a study of blood T cell repertoires in COVID-19. The protocol was immunoSEQ multiplex PCR, while the TCRdb copy is restricted to in-frame clones and leaves out a portion. The sample has 120,000 or so clones; roughly 80% are singletons. Sequencing was performed on peripheral blood. The receptors were gathered from a man aged 60 to 69 with acute or convalescent COVID-19.

V usage is TRBV6-5 and J usage is TRBJ2-5; tentative D call: TRBD2 (6 bases). Trimming cost V 2 bases and J 4 bases, with 14 bases left between them. The V gene's germline CDR1 is MNHEY and CDR2 SVGAGI. The CDR3 loop spans 15 amino acids. The CDR3 region has the DNA TGTGCCAGCAGTTACGGTGGAGGGCCCGGAGAGACCCAGTACTTC. Translating gives CASSYGGGPGETQYF.

This clone was recorded a few times. This rearrangement joins TRBV11-3 to TRBJ2-7; D perhaps matches TRBD2 (6 bases). The CDR3 is made up of 13 amino acids. CDR1 and CDR2 (germline): SGHNT, YENEEA. The V gene lost 5 bases and the J gene lost 2 bases, with 10 bases spanning the gap. The CDR3 DNA sequence: TGTGCCAGCAGCCCGGGGGACGCCTACGAGCAGTACTTC. It translates to CASSPGDAYEQYF.

This sequence joins TRBV5-4 and TRBJ2-3, with 8 nucleotides matching TRBD1. CDR1 and CDR2 from the germline V gene are SGHNT and YYREEE (reference sequence). Trimming took 0 bases from V and 1 from J; bases not matched to a gene: 1. The CDR3 has 15 residues. In DNA form, the CDR3 reads TGTGCCAGCAGCTTGGCGGGACAGGGCACAGATACGCAGTATTTT. Protein product: CASSLAGQGTDTQYF.

This chain uses TRBV2 with TRBJ1-5; D may be TRBD1 (6 bases). CDR1 is SNHLY, CDR2 FYNNEI, per germline. Trimming took 3 bases from V and 7 from J, leaving 13 bases between them. The CDR3 runs 14 residues. The CDR3 DNA reads TGTGCCAGCAGTGAGTACAGGGATGACCAGCCCCAGCATTTT. It yields the protein CASSEYRDDQPQHF. The complete variable domain, with remaining parts taken from reference TRBV2 and TRBJ1-5, reads EPEVTQTPSHQVTQMGQEVILRCVPISNHLYFYWYRQILGQKVEFLVSFYNNEISEKSEIFDDQFSVERPDGSNFTLKIRSTKLEDSAMYFCASSEYRDDQPQHFGDGTRLSIL.

The chain employs TRBV6-5 and TRBJ1-1, with TRBD1 as a possible D gene (6 bases). Trimming stripped 7 bases from V and 10 bases from J, with 19 bases between. The CDR3 length is 13 residues. The V gene's germline CDR1 is MNHEY and CDR2 SVGAGI. CDR3 amino acids: CASTPNWQGIAFF. DNA of the CDR3: TGTGCCAGCACCCCCAATTGGCAGGGGATAGCTTTCTTT.

This clone was observed a few times. The CDR3 sequence: CASRTGGNEQYF. The CDR3 DNA follows: TGTGCCAGCAGAACAGGGGGCAACGAGCAGTACTTC. The chain uses TRBV27 and TRBJ2-7; 9 bases are shared with TRBD1. Germline trimming cut 6 bases from V and 5 bases from J; bases unmatched to any gene: 2. Germline-derived CDR1 and CDR2 are MNHEY and SMNVEV (reference sequence). CDR3 length: 12 residues.

The genes are TRBV5-8 and TRBJ2-1; 9 bases line up with TRBD2. V shed 2 bases, J shed 5 bases, and the junction held 5 bases outside the gene matches. CDR1 and CDR2 from the germline V gene are SGHTS and YDEGEE. This CDR3 is 15 amino acids long. In DNA form, the CDR3 reads TGTGCCAGCAGCTTCCCAGGACTAGCGAACAATGAGCAGTTCTTC. The encoded protein is CASSFPGLANNEQFF.

The rearrangement joins TRBV2 to TRBJ1-5; TRBD1 matches 10 bases. Losses at the gene ends were 10 bases for V and 4 bases for J; bases not matched to a gene: 4. The CDR3 extends over 13 amino acids. Germline CDR1 reads SNHLY; CDR2 reads FYNNEI. CDR3 sequence (DNA): TGTGCCACCCAGGGACAGGGGAATCAGCCCCAGCATTTT. Its translation: CATQGQGNQPQHF.

This clone was picked up a small number of times. The V and J genes are TRBV7-3 and TRBJ1-5, with D tentatively TRBD1 (6 bases). This CDR3 has 15 residues. Trimming left V 2 bases short and J 6 bases short, with 14 bases between. In germline, CDR1 is SGHTA, CDR2 FQGTGA. The CDR3 nucleotides are TGTGCCAGCAGCTTAGTCCCAGGGGAGGGTCAGCCCCAGCATTTT. Translation gives CASSLVPGEGQPQHF.